The sequence of this T cell receptor (beta chain) was determined in a study of T cell repertoires in cytomegalovirus infection. About the study: Use of recently identified HLA-C-restricted and well-studied HLA-B-restricted CMV epitopes was part of the study. Public TCR beta signatures provided an indication of both CMV infection and a matching HLA type.

General observations from the study: Of the TCR beta families, the public ones yielded a cumulative frequency that identified carriers of CMV plus the relevant HLA. HLA-C-restricted CMV-specific TCR beta clonotypes were dominant in the ex vivo response.

Of note for this clonotype: The antigen is not known.

TCRdb processed the reads anew with MiXCR; each CDR3 protein has one entry. The data contain 550,000 to 850,000 distinct CDR3 sequences, about 33% of them singletons. The germline V gene has CDR1 MGHRA and CDR2 YSYEKL. The CDR3 runs to 16 residues. V lost 4 bases to trimming and J lost 0 bases, with 13 bases between them. This receptor was taken from a human donor in good health (CMV status not recorded). Some clones in this sample may be carry-over from other donors' samples. The sequencing used cultured PBMCs, collected from culture after CMV antigen stimulation. V gene TRBV4-1 combines with J gene TRBJ2-1; D is possibly TRBD1 (7 bases). CDR3 nucleotide sequence: TGCGCCAGCAGCCGCGGAGGGGACAGCTCCTACAATGAGCAGTTCTTC. This encodes CASSRGGDSSYNEQFF.